This T cell receptor (beta chain) was identified in a study of CXCR3-negative and CXCR3-positive naive CD8 T cells. Germline loops: CDR1 MNHEY, CDR2 SVGEGT. This CDR3 has 15 amino acids. Study-wide results and limits: Similar TRBV-TRBJ gene usage was seen in naive CXCR3-negative and CXCR3-positive cells, but not in memory cells. Sequencing showed both naive subsets with comparably high diversity, and memory CD8+ cells much lower.

Carrying UMI labels, the TRB cDNA libraries were prepared through 5' RACE. From its re-call of the 5' RACE reads, TCRdb lists each CDR3 protein once, without DNA. This sample contains tens of thousands of distinct CDR3 sequences. Of note for this clonotype: Its antigen is not known.

The chain has TRBV6-2 or TRBV6-3 and TRBJ1-2; the D call from TCRdb, TRBD1, cannot be confirmed without DNA. Material: naive CXCR3- CD8+ T cells from blood. This sample's subset: CD45RO-CCR7+CD27+CD95- naive CD8+ T cells lacking CXCR3 (TNR3-). This clonotype originated in a human donor in good health. Some clones in this sample may be carry-over from other donors' samples. This CDR3 reads CASSWNTGTNYGYTF.